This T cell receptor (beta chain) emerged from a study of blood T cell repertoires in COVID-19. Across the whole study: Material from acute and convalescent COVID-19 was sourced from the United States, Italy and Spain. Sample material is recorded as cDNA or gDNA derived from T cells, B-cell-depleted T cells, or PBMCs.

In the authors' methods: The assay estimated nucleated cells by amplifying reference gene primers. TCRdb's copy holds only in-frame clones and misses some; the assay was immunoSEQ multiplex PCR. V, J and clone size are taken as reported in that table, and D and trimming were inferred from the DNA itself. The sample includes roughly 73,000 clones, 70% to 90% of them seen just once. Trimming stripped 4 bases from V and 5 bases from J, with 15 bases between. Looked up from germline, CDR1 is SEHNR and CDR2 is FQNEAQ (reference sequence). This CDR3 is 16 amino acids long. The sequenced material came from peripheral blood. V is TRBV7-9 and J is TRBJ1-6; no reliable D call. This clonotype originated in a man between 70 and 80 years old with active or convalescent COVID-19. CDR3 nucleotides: TGTGCCAGCAGCTCCCGGAGCCGAACGAATAATTCACCCCTCCACTTT. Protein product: CASSSRSRTNNSPLHF.